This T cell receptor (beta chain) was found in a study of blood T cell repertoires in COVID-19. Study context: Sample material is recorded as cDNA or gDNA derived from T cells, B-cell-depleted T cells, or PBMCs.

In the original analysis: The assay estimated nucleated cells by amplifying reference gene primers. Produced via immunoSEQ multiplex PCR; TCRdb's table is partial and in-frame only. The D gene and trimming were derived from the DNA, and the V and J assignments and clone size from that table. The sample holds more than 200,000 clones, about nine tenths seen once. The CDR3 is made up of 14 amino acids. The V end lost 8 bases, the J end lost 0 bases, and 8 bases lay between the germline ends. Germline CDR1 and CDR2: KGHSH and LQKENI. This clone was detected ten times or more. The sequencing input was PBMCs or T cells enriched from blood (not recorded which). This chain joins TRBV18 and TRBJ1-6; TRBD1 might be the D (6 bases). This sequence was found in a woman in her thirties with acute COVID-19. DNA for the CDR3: TGTGCCAGCCAGGGGAGCTCCTATAATTCACCCCTCCACTTT. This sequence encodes CASQGSSYNSPLHF.